This TCR beta chain emerged from a study of OX40 agonist ivuxolimab in advanced cancers. In the study overall: Ivuxolimab was a fully human IgG2 agonistic monoclonal antibody targeting the costimulatory receptor OX40 (CD134). Intravenous ivuxolimab was administered to patients every 2 weeks at six dose levels: 0.01, 0.1, 0.3, 1.5, 3 and 10 mg/kg. Of the approximately 54 patients in dose escalation, about 20 had hepatocellular carcinoma, about 15 had melanoma, 9 had renal cell carcinoma and 9 had head and neck cancer. In the dose-escalation cohort, about four fifths of patients were male, and the mean age was 60 years with a range of roughly 20 to 85. Patients were allowed to have had prior anti-PD-1, anti-PD-L1 or anti-CTLA-4 therapy, and roughly 40% of the dose-escalation patients had been treated with checkpoint inhibitors. Partial responses occurred in three dose-escalation patients: two with cutaneous melanoma and one with hepatocellular carcinoma. Peripheral TCRbeta sequencing aimed to test whether ivuxolimab altered TCR sequence diversity and caused clonal T-cell expansion. The monotherapy dose-escalation portion (N ≈ 57 patients) of the phase I ivuxolimab trial is reported in the paper.

As concerns this clone: Its antigen is not yet known. Base qualities are missing; no much larger clone stands one base away.

Beyond this particular receptor, the publication reports: At doses of 0.1 to 3.0 mg/kg, clonal expansion of both CD4+ and CD8+ blood T cells was observed from baseline to week 6. Low levels of normalized T-cell clonal expansion were also seen in some patients who did not respond. Partial responders in the 0.1-3.0 mg/kg groups had among the lowest normalized peripheral clonal expansion, especially among CD8+ T cells. After ivuxolimab, CD8+ T cells had more expanded clones than CD4+ T cells on average. Antigen specificity was not determined for the clonally expanded peripheral T cells.

Genomic DNA was extracted from sorted cells for sequencing of the TCRbeta CDR3 region. The immunoSEQ Assay was used to sequence the TCRbeta CDR3 regions. TCRdb stores this immuneACCESS table with in-frame sequences only. Part of the clones is absent; in the studies checked, under half of the shortfall reflects unresolved V genes, and no reason is known for the rest. This sample comprises over 75,000 clones, approximately 94% of them detected only once. Around 2.8% of the sample lies in the top ten. The trial excluded patients who had a history of autoimmune disease or were on systemic immunosuppression. Peripheral blood for TCR sequencing was collected from all dose cohorts at baseline, on cycle 4 day 1, and on cycle 7 day 1. The samples were drawn from a first-in-human, open-label, multicenter phase I dose-escalation trial of ivuxolimab. Adults with locally advanced or metastatic melanoma, renal cell, hepatocellular, or head and neck squamous cell carcinoma were enrolled in the trial. Before TCR sequencing, CD4+ T cells and CD8+ T cells were sorted from peripheral blood as separate populations.

V has 6 bases trimmed and J has 6 bases trimmed; junction bases matching no gene number 12. The CDR3 measures 16 amino acids from cysteine to phenylalanine. The only DNA kept is the CDR3, 48 bases in frame from the first base. CDR1 and CDR2 are drawn from the germline V gene: LGHNA, YSLEER. The TCR sequence derives from an adult with an advanced solid tumor such as melanoma, head and neck, liver or kidney cancer. The input for sequencing was CD4+ or CD8+ T cells sorted from blood, taken in a trial of the OX40 agonist ivuxolimab. The sequence links TRBV4-3 to TRBJ2-2, and TRBD1 matches 8 of the central bases. The CDR3 region has the sequence CASSLQTGDLSGELFF. The nucleotides are TGCGCCAGCAGTCTACAGACAGGGGACTTATCCGGGGAGCTGTTTTTT.